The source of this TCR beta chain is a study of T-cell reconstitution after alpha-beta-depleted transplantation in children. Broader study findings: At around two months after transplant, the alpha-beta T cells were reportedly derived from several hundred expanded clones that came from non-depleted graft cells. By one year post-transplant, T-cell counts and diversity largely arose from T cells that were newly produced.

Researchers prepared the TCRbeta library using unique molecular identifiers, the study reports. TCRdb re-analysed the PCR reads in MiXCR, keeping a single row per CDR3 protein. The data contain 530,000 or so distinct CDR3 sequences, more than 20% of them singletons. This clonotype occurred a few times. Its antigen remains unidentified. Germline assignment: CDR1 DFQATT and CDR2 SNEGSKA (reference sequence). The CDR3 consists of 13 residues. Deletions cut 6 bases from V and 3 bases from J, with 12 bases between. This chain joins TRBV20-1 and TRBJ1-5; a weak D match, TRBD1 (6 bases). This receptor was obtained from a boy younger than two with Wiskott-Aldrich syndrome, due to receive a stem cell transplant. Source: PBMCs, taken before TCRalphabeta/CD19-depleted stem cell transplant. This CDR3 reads CSAETGNNQPQHF. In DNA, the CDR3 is TGCAGTGCAGAAACAGGGAACAATCAGCCCCAGCATTTT.